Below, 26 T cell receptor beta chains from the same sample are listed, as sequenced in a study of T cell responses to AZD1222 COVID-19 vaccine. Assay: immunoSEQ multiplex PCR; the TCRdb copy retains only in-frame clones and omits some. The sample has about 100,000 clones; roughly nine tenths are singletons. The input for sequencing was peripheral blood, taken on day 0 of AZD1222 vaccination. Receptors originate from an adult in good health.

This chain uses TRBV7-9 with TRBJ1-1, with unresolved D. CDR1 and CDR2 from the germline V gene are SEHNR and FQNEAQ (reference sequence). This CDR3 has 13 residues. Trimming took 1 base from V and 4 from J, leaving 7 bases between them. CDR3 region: CASSLETRTEAFF. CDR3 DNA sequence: TGTGCCAGCAGCTTAGAGACACGCACTGAAGCTTTCTTT.

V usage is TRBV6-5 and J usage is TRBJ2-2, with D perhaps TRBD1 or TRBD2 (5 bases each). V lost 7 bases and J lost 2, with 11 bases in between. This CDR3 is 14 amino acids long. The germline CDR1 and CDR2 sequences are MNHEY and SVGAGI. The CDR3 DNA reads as TGTGCCAGCATGGGGACGGTAAACACCGGGGAGCTGTTTTTT. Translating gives CASMGTVNTGELFF.

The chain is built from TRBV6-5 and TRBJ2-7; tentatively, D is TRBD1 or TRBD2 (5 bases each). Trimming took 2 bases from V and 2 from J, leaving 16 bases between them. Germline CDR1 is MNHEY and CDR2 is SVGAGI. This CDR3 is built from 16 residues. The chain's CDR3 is CASSYGYGTGTYEQYF. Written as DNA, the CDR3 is TGTGCCAGCAGTTACGGATACGGGACCGGGACCTACGAGCAGTACTTC.

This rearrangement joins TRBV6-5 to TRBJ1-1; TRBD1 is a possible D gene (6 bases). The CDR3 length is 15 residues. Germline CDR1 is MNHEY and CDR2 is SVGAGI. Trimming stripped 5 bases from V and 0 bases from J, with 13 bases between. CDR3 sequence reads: CASSPHRDLNTEAFF. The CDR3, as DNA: TGTGCCAGCAGTCCACACAGGGATTTGAACACTGAAGCTTTCTTT.

The CDR3 DNA is TGTGCCAGCAGCCGGGGCACAGATACGCAGTATTTT. The encoded protein is CASSRGTDTQYF. The chain is built from TRBV7-9 and TRBJ2-3, with D hard to call. V was pared by 5 bases and J by 1 base, with 4 bases between. The CDR3 spans 12 residues. The V gene's germline CDR1 is SEHNR and CDR2 FQNEAQ (reference sequence). Together with reference TRBV7-9 and TRBJ2-3, the CDR3 gives the full variable domain: DTGVSQNPRHKITKRGQNVTFRCDPISEHNRLYWYRQTLGQGPEFLTYFQNEAQLEKSRLLSDRFSAERPKGSFSTLEIQRTEQGDSAMYLCASSRGTDTQYFGPGTRLTVL.

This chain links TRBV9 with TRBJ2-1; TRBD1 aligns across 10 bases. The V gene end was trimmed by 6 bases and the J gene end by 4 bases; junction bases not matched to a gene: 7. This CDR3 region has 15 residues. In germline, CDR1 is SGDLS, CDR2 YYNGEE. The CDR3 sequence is CASNRGTGEYNEQFF. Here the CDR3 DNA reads TGTGCCAGCAACCGAGGGACAGGGGAGTACAATGAGCAGTTCTTC.

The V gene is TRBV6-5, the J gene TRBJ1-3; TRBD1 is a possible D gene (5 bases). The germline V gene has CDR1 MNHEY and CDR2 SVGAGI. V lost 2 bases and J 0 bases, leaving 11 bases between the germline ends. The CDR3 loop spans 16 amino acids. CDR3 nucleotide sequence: TGTGCCAGCAGTTACGAATGGGGGATCTCTGGAAACACCATATATTTT. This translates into CASSYEWGISGNTIYF.

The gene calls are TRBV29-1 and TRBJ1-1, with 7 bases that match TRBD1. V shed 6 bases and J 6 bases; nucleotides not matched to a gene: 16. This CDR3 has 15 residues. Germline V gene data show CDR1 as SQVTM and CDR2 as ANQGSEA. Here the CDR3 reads CSVDGTARRGAEAFF. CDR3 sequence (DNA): TGCAGCGTGGATGGGACAGCAAGAAGAGGCGCTGAAGCTTTCTTT.

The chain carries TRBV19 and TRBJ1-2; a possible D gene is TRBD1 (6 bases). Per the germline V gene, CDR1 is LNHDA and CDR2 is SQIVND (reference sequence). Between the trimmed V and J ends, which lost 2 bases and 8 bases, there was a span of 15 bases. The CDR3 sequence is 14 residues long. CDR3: CASSIRGRGGGYTF. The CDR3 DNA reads TGTGCCAGTAGTATAAGGGGCAGGGGAGGCGGCTACACCTTC.

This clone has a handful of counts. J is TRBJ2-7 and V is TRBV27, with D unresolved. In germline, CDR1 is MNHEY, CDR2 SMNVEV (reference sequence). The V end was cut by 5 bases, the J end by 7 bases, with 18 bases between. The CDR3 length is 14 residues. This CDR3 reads CASSPGQPSREQYF. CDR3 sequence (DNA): TGTGCCAGCAGTCCTGGTCAGCCTTCAAGGGAGCAGTACTTC.

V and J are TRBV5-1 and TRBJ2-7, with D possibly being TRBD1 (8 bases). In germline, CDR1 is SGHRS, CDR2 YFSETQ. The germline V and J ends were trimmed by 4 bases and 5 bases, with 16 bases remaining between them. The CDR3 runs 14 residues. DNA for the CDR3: TGCGCCAGCAGCGCGGACAGGGAGGGCGACGAGCAGTACTTC. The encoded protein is CASSADREGDEQYF.

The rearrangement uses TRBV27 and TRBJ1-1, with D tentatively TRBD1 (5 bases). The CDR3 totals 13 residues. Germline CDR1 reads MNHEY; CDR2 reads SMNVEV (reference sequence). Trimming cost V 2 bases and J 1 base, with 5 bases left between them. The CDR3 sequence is CASSLGGNTEAFF. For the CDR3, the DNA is TGTGCCAGCAGTTTAGGGGGGAACACTGAAGCTTTCTTT.

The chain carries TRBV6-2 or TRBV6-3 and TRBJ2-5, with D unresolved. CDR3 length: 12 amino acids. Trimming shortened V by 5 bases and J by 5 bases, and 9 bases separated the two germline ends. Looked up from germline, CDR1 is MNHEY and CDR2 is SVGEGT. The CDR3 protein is CASSPVEETQYF. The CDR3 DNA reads TGTGCCAGCAGTCCGGTTGAGGAGACCCAGTACTTC.

The DNA for the CDR3 is TGTGCCAGTAGTACACTCTGGGACTCAGCTAACTATGGCTACACCTTC. It yields the protein CASSTLWDSANYGYTF. J is TRBJ1-2 and V is TRBV19; D may be TRBD1 (5 bases). Trimming removed 4 bases at V and 0 bases at J, with 15 bases between. The CDR3 runs to 16 residues. Germline CDR1 and CDR2: LNHDA and SQIVND (reference sequence). Full variable domain (outside the CDR3, taken from reference TRBV19 and TRBJ1-2): DGGITQSPKYLFRKEGQNVTLSCEQNLNHDAMYWYRQDPGQGLRLIYYSQIVNDFQKGDIAEGYSVSREKKESFPLTVTSAQKNPTAFYLCASSTLWDSANYGYTFGSGTRLTVV.

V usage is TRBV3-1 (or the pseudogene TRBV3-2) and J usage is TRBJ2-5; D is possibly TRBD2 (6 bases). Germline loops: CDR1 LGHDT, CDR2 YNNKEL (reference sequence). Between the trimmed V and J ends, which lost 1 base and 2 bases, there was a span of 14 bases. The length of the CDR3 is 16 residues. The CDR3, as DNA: TGTGCCAGCAGCCAAGTTGTGGACTACTCTCAAGAGACCCAGTACTTC. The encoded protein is CASSQVVDYSQETQYF.

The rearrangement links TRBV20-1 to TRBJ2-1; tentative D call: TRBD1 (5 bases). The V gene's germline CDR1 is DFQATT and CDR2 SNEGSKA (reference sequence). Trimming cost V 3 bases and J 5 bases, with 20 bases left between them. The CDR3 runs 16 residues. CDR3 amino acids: CSASSSEGELNNEQFF. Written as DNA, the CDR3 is TGCAGTGCTAGTTCATCGGAAGGGGAACTGAACAATGAGCAGTTCTTC.

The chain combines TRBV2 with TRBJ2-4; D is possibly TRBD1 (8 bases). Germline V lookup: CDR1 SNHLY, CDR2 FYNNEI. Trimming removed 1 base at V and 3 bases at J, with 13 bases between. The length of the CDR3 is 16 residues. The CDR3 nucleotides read TGTGCCAGCAGTGAAGACAGGGGGGGAGGCAAAAACATTCAGTACTTC. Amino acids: CASSEDRGGGKNIQYF. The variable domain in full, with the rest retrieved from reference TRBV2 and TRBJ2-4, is EPEVTQTPSHQVTQMGQEVILRCVPISNHLYFYWYRQILGQKVEFLVSFYNNEISEKSEIFDDQFSVERPDGSNFTLKIRSTKLEDSAMYFCASSEDRGGGKNIQYFGAGTRLSVL.

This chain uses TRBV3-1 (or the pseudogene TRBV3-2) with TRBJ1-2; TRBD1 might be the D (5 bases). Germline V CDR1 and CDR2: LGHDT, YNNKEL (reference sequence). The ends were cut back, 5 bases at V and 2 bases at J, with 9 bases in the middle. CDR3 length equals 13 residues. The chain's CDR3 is CASSMGQNYGYTF. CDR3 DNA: TGTGCCAGCAGCATGGGGCAGAACTATGGCTACACCTTC.

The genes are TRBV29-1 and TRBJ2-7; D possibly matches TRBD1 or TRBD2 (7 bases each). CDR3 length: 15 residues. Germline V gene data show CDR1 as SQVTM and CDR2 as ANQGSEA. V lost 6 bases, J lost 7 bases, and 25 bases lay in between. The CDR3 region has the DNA TGCAGCGTAGCCCGAGCAGGGGGGGTTGGGATTGAGCAGTACTTC. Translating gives CSVARAGGVGIEQYF.

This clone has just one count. The CDR3 region has the DNA TGTGCCAGCAGCCCTACTCCCAACAGGGAGCCCCAGCATTTT. Protein product: CASSPTPNREPQHF. This chain joins TRBV5-8 and TRBJ1-5; D is possibly TRBD1 (6 bases). The V gene lost 4 bases and the J gene lost 8 bases, with 16 bases spanning the gap. Germline V CDR1 and CDR2: SGHTS, YDEGEE. This CDR3 is built from 14 residues.

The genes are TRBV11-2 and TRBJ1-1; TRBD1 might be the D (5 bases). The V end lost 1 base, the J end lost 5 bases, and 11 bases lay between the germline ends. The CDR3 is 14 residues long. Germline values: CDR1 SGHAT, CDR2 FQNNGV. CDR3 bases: TGTGCCAGCAGCTTAGGGCTGAGGGGTACTGAAGCTTTCTTT. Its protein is CASSLGLRGTEAFF.

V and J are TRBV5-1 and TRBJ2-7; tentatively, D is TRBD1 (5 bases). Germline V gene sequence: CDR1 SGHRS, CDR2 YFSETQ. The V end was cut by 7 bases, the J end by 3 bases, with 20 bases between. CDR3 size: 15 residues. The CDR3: CASQLGGANHYEQYF. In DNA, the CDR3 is TGCGCCAGCCAACTCGGTGGGGCCAATCACTACGAGCAGTACTTC.

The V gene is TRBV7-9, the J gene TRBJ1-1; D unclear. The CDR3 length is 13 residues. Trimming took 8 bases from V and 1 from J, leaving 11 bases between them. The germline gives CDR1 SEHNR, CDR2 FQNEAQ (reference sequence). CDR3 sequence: CASLQQSNTEAFF. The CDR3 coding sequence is TGTGCCAGCCTACAACAATCGAACACTGAAGCTTTCTTT.

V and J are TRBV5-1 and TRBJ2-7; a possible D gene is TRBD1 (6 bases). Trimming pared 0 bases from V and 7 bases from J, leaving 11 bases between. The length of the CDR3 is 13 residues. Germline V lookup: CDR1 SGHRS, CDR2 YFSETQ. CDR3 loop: CASSLGGPDEQYF. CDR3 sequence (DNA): TGCGCCAGCAGCTTGGGGGGGCCGGATGAGCAGTACTTC.

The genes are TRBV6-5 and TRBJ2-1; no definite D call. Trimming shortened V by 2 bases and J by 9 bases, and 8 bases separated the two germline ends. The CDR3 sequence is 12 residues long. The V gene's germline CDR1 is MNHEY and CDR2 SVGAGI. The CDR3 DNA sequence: TGTGCCAGCAGTTACCGGGCAGGTGAGCAGTTCTTC. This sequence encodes CASSYRAGEQFF.

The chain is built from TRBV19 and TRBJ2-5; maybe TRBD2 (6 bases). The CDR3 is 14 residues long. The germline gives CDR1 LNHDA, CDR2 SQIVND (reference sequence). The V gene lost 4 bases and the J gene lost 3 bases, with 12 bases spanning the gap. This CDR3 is CASSRGTLKETQYF. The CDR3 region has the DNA TGTGCCAGTAGTAGGGGGACTCTGAAAGAGACCCAGTACTTC.